This paragraph reports one TCR beta chain. V gave up 2 bases and J gave up 2 bases; unmatched junction bases: 2. The CDR3 has 16 amino acids. The V gene's germline CDR1 is MGHDK and CDR2 SYGVNS. The data originate from a study of blood T cell repertoires in COVID-19. The protocol was immunoSEQ multiplex PCR, while the TCRdb copy is restricted to in-frame clones and leaves out a portion. This sample has a few hundred thousand clones, with 90% found just once. The chain combines TRBV25-1 with TRBJ2-1; 11 positions match TRBD1. This TCR was recovered from a young woman with acute COVID-19. Sequencing was carried out using PBMCs or T cells enriched from blood (not recorded which). CDR3 sequence (DNA): TGTGCCAGCAGTGAACGGGGACAGGGGGCCTACAATGAGCAGTTCTTC. This gives the protein CASSERGQGAYNEQFF.